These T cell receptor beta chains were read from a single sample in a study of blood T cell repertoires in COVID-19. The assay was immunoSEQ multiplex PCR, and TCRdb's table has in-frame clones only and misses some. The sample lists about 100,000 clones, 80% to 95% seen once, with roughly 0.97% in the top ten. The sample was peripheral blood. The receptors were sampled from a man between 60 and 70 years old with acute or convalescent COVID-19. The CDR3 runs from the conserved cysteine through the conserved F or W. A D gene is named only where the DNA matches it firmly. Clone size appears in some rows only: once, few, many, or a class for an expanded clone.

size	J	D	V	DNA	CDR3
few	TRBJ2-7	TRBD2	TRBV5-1	TGCGCCAGCAGCTTAACTAGCGGGAGTTTCTACGAGCAGTACTTC	CASSLTSGSFYEQYF
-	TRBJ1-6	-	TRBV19	TGTGCCAGTAGTATAGATAGGTGGACAGAAATTAATTCACCCCTCCACTTT	CASSIDRWTEINSPLHF
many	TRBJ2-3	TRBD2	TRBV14	TGTGCCAGCAGCACACGAGTCCTTAGCGGGAGTCGAGATACGCAGTATTTT	CASSTRVLSGSRDTQYF
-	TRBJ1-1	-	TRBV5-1	TGCGCCAGCAGCTTGGGAGTGAACACTGAAGCTTTCTTT	CASSLGVNTEAFF
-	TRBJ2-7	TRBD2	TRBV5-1	TGCGCCAGCAGCAGCGGGAGGAGGTACGAGCAGTACTTC	CASSSGRRYEQYF
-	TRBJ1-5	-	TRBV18	TGTGCCAGCTCACGAAGCTCCGGGGGGACCCAGCCCCAGCATTTT	CASSRSSGGTQPQHF
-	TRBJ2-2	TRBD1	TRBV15	TGTGCCACCAGCAGTCCCCGGGGGACAGGGAGAGTCGGGGAGCTGTTTTTT	CATSSPRGTGRVGELFF
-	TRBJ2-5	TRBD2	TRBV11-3	TGTGCCAGCAGCTTAGGACTAGCGGATGGTGGAGAGACCCAGTACTTC	CASSLGLADGGETQYF
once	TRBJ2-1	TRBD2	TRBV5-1	TGCGCCAGCAGCCCGGTGGGAGGGACTAGCGTTGATGAGCAGTTCTTC	CASSPVGGTSVDEQFF
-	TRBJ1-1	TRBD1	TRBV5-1	TGCGCCAGTAACCAGGGGGCCAACACTGAAGCTTTCTTT	CASNQGANTEAFF
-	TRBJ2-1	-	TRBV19	TGTGCCAGTAGGTGGAGCTCCTACAATGAGCAGTTCTTC	CASRWSSYNEQFF
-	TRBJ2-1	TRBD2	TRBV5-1	TGCGCCAGCAGCTTACGGGAGGGCCTATACAATGAGCAGTTCTTC	CASSLREGLYNEQFF
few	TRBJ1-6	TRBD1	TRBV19	TGTGCCAGTAGCGCAACGACAGGGCCTAATTCACCCCTCCACTTT	CASSATTGPNSPLHF
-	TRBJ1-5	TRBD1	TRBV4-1	TGCGCCAGCAGCCCCACAATGAGTACAGGGGTCCAGCCCCAGCATTTT	CASSPTMSTGVQPQHF
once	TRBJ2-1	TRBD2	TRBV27	TGTGCCAGCAGTTTATCGAAAAGCGGGAGGTTGAGTGAGCAGTTCTTC	CASSLSKSGRLSEQFF
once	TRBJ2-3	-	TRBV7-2	TGTGCCAGCAGCTCCAGGGGTACTAGCACAGATACGCAGTATTTT	CASSSRGTSTDTQYF
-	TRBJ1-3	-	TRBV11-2	TGTGCCAGCAGCTCCGGCACTTCAGGGGAGCGAAACACCATATATTTT	CASSSGTSGERNTIYF
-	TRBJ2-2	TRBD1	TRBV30	TGTGCCTGGAGGCGACAGGGGAGGTCCGGGGAGCTGTTTTTT	CAWRRQGRSGELFF
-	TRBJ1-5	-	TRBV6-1	TGTGCCAGCAGTGAAGGCGTTGGGGCAACAGAGCCCCAGCATTTT	CASSEGVGATEPQHF
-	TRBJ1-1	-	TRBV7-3	TGTGCCAGCAGCTTAGAGACAGGCAAAAGTGAAGCTTTCTTT	CASSLETGKSEAFF
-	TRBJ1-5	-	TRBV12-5	TGTGCTAGTGGTCCCGCCGGAGGGGTCTTGAATCAGCCCCAGCATTTT	CASGPAGGVLNQPQHF
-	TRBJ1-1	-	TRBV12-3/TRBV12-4	TGTGCCAGCAGTTTTGAGGGAACTGAAGCTTTCTTT	CASSFEGTEAFF
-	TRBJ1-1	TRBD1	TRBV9	TGTGCCAGCAGCCCGACGGACAGGGGTAGGACTGAAGCTTTCTTT	CASSPTDRGRTEAFF
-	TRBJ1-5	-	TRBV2	TGTGCCAGCAGTGAAGGCGGAGGTCAGCCCCAGCATTTT	CASSEGGGQPQHF